This TCR beta chain was recovered during a study of Graves' ophthalmopathy and Graves' hyperthyroidism. Ophthalmopathy cases showed moderate-to-severe activity, scoring CAS ≥3 and NOSPECS ≥4, with duration under 3 months. Amplified material comprised TCR beta CDR3 regions derived from RNA transcripts. First-round RT-PCR with HTBI primers preceded a second-round multiplex PCR. TCRdb reprocessed the multiplex PCR reads via MiXCR and lists one record per CDR3 protein. Of about 48,000 distinct CDR3 sequences listed, over 40% are singletons. This clonotype occurred many times. Germline V lookup: CDR1 LNHDA, CDR2 SQIVND (reference sequence). Unmatched junction bases numbered 4, after V lost 1 base and J lost 6 bases. This CDR3 comprises 15 residues.

The rearrangement uses TRBV19 and TRBJ2-1; 9 bases line up with TRBD1. This TCR came from an adult man with Graves' ophthalmopathy. Specimen: peripheral blood. CDR3: CASSIAGTGINEQFF. The CDR3 DNA follows: TGTGCCAGTAGTATAGCCGGGACAGGGATCAATGAGCAGTTCTTC.